The rows below give T cell receptor beta chains drawn from one sample of a study of T cell changes during pregnancy in multiple sclerosis. Repertoires were generated with immunoSEQ multiplex PCR, while TCRdb's copy carries only in-frame clones and drops some. The sample contains some 37,000 clones, 85% to 95% of which appear only once. Specimen: CD4+ T cells from peripheral blood mononuclear cells, collected after pregnancy. These receptors were obtained from a female donor in good health, enrolled as a control in a pregnancy study. The CDR3 runs from the conserved cysteine through the conserved F or W. A D gene is named only where the DNA matches it firmly. Size is stated for part of the rows, as once, few or many counts, or as a class when the clone is expanded.

v_call	clone_size	j_call	d_call	cdr3_aa	cdr3_nt
TRBV29-1	-	TRBJ1-1	TRBD1	CGGGQGNTEAFF	TGCGGAGGGGGACAGGGAAACACTGAAGCTTTCTTT
TRBV30	-	TRBJ2-5	TRBD2	CAWGAGETQYF	TGTGCCTGGGGAGCGGGGGAGACCCAGTACTTC
TRBV19	-	TRBJ1-6	-	CASSPRGVLDSPLHF	TGTGCCAGTAGTCCCCGGGGGGTATTGGATTCACCCCTCCACTTT
TRBV7-9	-	TRBJ1-2	-	CASSQDSTDGYTF	TGTGCCAGCAGCCAAGACAGTACAGATGGCTACACCTTC
TRBV5-1	-	TRBJ2-7	TRBD2	CASSWTLAGGSGSYEQYF	TGCGCCAGCAGCTGGACCCTAGCGGGAGGTAGTGGGTCCTACGAGCAGTACTTC
TRBV5-4	-	TRBJ1-2	TRBD1	CASSSPGQGDYGYTF	TGTGCCAGCAGCTCTCCGGGACAGGGGGATTATGGCTACACCTTC
TRBV5-4	-	TRBJ2-1	TRBD2	CASSLELAGINEQFF	TGTGCCAGCAGCTTGGAATTAGCGGGGATCAATGAGCAGTTCTTC
TRBV6-1	-	TRBJ2-3	-	CASSEERRWVASTDTQYF	TGTGCCAGCAGTGAAGAGCGTCGGTGGGTTGCTAGCACAGATACGCAGTATTTT
TRBV6-5	-	TRBJ2-7	TRBD1	CASSSGTGGYEQYF	TGTGCCAGCAGTTCCGGGACAGGGGGCTACGAGCAGTACTTC
TRBV9	few	TRBJ2-7	-	CASSAHDSSDEQYF	TGTGCCAGCAGCGCTCACGACAGCTCCGACGAGCAGTACTTC
TRBV6-1	-	TRBJ2-7	-	CASGQASSYEQYF	TGTGCCAGCGGCCAGGCGAGCTCCTACGAGCAGTACTTC
TRBV5-5	-	TRBJ2-7	-	CASSFGQRIYEQYF	TGTGCCAGCAGCTTTGGACAGAGAATCTACGAGCAGTACTTC
TRBV7-8	-	TRBJ2-7	TRBD1	CASSRPGTGTYEQYF	TGTGCCAGCAGTCGCCCCGGGACAGGGACCTACGAGCAGTACTTC
TRBV25-1	-	TRBJ2-1	TRBD2	CASSLAGGVNEQFF	TGTGCCAGCAGTCTAGCGGGGGGGGTCAATGAGCAGTTCTTC
TRBV21-1	-	TRBJ2-1	-	CASPRLAGGPNPLHNLYNEQFF	TGTGCCAGCCCCCGACTAGCGGGAGGACCTAATCCACTACACAATCTTTACAATGAGCAGTTCTTC
TRBV9	-	TRBJ1-5	-	CASSGAGRSQPQHF	TGTGCCAGCAGCGGAGCAGGGAGGAGTCAGCCCCAGCATTTT
TRBV19	-	TRBJ2-3	TRBD2	CASRASGRAQTDTQYF	TGTGCCAGTAGAGCTAGCGGGAGGGCCCAAACAGATACGCAGTATTTT
TRBV6-5	-	TRBJ1-1	-	CASSYDIQGTEAFF	TGTGCCAGCAGTTACGACATACAGGGCACTGAAGCTTTCTTT
TRBV15	-	TRBJ2-1	-	CASRQADYNEQFF	TGTGCCTCCCGACAGGCGGACTACAATGAGCAGTTCTTC
TRBV21-1	-	TRBJ1-3	-	CASSGEAPGNTIYF	TGTGCCAGCAGCGGGGAGGCCCCTGGAAACACCATATATTTT
TRBV2	once	TRBJ2-3	-	CASSRDNTDTQYF	TGTGCCAGCAGCCGGGACAACACAGATACGCAGTATTTT
TRBV6-6	-	TRBJ1-1	-	CASTLLGGGNTEAFF	TGTGCCAGCACTTTACTGGGGGGGGGAAACACTGAAGCTTTCTTT
TRBV5-1	-	TRBJ2-7	TRBD2	CASSQTEISGAKQYF	TGCGCCAGCAGCCAGACTGAGATTAGCGGGGCCAAGCAGTACTTC
TRBV5-6	-	TRBJ2-5	-	CASSLGAPTFAETQYF	TGTGCCAGCAGCTTGGGCGCGCCAACCTTCGCGGAGACCCAGTACTTC
TRBV10-2	-	TRBJ2-3	-	CASSESTRTGTQYF	TGCGCCAGCAGTGAGTCGACACGGACTGGGACGCAGTATTTT
TRBV5-1	-	TRBJ2-5	-	CASSGGGSGRGETQYF	TGCGCCAGCAGCGGAGGGGGTAGCGGGCGAGGGGAGACCCAGTACTTC
TRBV13	-	TRBJ1-2	TRBD1	CASTRDRVVSGYTF	TGTGCCAGCACCAGGGACAGGGTTGTTTCTGGCTACACCTTC
TRBV5-1	-	TRBJ2-7	-	CASTPSYSYEQYF	TGCGCCAGCACACCGAGTTACTCCTACGAGCAGTACTTC
TRBV6-5	-	TRBJ1-4	TRBD1	CASSYSDRGHEKLFF	TGTGCCAGCAGTTACTCGGACAGGGGGCATGAAAAACTGTTTTTT
TRBV2	-	TRBJ1-2	-	CASTNRPGYTF	TGTGCCAGCACCAACAGGCCCGGCTACACCTTC
TRBV19	once	TRBJ1-6	TRBD1	CASSISGGNSPLHF	TGTGCCAGTAGTATTTCAGGGGGGAATTCACCCCTCCACTTT
TRBV27	-	TRBJ2-7	-	CASSLPPGAGSYEQYF	TGTGCCAGCAGTTTACCCCCCGGCGCAGGCTCCTACGAGCAGTACTTC
TRBV6-1	-	TRBJ1-2	-	CASSEGGYYGYTF	TGTGCCAGCAGTGAGGGAGGGTACTATGGCTACACCTTC
TRBV18	-	TRBJ1-1	-	CASRGTEAFF	TGTGCCAGCCGGGGGACTGAAGCTTTCTTT
TRBV7-2	-	TRBJ1-5	-	CASSYGSYQPQHF	TGTGCCAGCAGCTACGGGTCATATCAGCCCCAGCATTTT
TRBV6-5	-	TRBJ1-2	TRBD1	CASRQDRGSNYGYTF	TGTGCCAGCAGACAAGACAGGGGCAGTAACTATGGCTACACCTTC
TRBV14	-	TRBJ1-2	-	CASSALEVYYGYTF	TGTGCCAGCAGCGCTCTGGAGGTGTACTATGGCTACACCTTC
TRBV4-1	-	TRBJ1-3	-	CASTRTFSGNTIYF	TGCGCCAGCACCCGCACATTCTCTGGAAACACCATATATTTT
TRBV13	-	TRBJ2-7	-	CASSFTGTPNYEQYF	TGTGCCAGCAGCTTCACCGGGACTCCTAACTACGAGCAGTACTTC
TRBV6-4	-	TRBJ1-1	-	CASSDRGARTEAFF	TGTGCCAGCAGTGACCGGGGGGCCAGAACTGAAGCTTTCTTT
TRBV11-3	-	TRBJ2-2	-	CASSLDRGSGELFF	TGTGCCAGCAGCTTAGATAGGGGTTCCGGGGAGCTGTTTTTT
TRBV10-3	once	TRBJ1-5	-	CAISPAGGNQPQHF	TGTGCCATCAGTCCGGCAGGGGGCAATCAGCCCCAGCATTTT
TRBV2	-	TRBJ1-1	-	CASSGDLRGAEAFF	TGTGCCAGCAGTGGAGACCTCAGGGGCGCTGAAGCTTTCTTT
TRBV15	-	TRBJ1-4	TRBD1	CATRDRGQEEKLFF	TGTGCCACCAGGGACAGGGGGCAAGAGGAAAAACTGTTTTTT
TRBV11-3	-	TRBJ2-5	TRBD2	CASSFGTSEGTQYF	TGTGCCAGCAGCTTTGGGACTAGCGAAGGGACCCAGTACTTC